A selection of T cell receptor beta chains follows, all from one sample in a study of blood T cell repertoires in COVID-19. Using immunoSEQ multiplex PCR, the repertoire was profiled, and TCRdb retains in-frame clones only, with some absent. Here the sample spans roughly 200,000 clones, around 87% being singletons. The sequenced sample consisted of peripheral blood. These receptors were obtained from a man aged 55 to 70 who had recovered from COVID-19. The CDR3 runs from the conserved cysteine through the conserved F or W. Fields, in order: clone size, D gene, J gene, V gene, CDR3 DNA, CDR3 protein. The D gene is left open where the match is weak. Clone size is given for some rows only: seen once, a few or many times, or a class if the clone is expanded.

size: .; D: TRBD1; J: TRBJ1-6; V: TRBV19; DNA: TGTGCCAGTTCGACAGGGGGATCGCTTAATTCACCCCTCCACTTT; CDR3: CASSTGGSLNSPLHF
size: few; D: .; J: TRBJ2-3; V: TRBV28; DNA: TGTGCCAGCAGGTACCCGAGAAGCACAGATACGCAGTATTTT; CDR3: CASRYPRSTDTQYF
size: .; D: .; J: TRBJ2-7; V: TRBV29-1; DNA: TGCAGCGTTGTGTCCACAGGGACGGGAGGCTACGAGCAGTACTTC; CDR3: CSVVSTGTGGYEQYF
size: .; D: TRBD1; J: TRBJ1-2; V: TRBV30; DNA: TGTGCCTGGATAAGGACAGGTTCTAACTATGGCTACACCTTC; CDR3: CAWIRTGSNYGYTF
size: .; D: TRBD2; J: TRBJ2-3; V: TRBV7-2; DNA: TGTGCCAGCAGCCCAGGGGACGGGAGGGCCCATTTTACGCAGTATTTT; CDR3: CASSPGDGRAHFTQYF
size: once; D: .; J: TRBJ2-2; V: TRBV19; DNA: TGTGCCAGTATAAGGGGCGCACGGTCGGGGGAGCTGTTTTTT; CDR3: CASIRGARSGELFF
size: .; D: .; J: TRBJ1-4; V: TRBV5-1; DNA: TGCGCCAGCAGCCTTGGGGGCAGTTCTAATGAAAAACTGTTTTTT; CDR3: CASSLGGSSNEKLFF
size: .; D: .; J: TRBJ1-2; V: TRBV28; DNA: TGTGCCAGCAGTCCTGGCAGTTCACGAGGCTACACCTTC; CDR3: CASSPGSSRGYTF
size: .; D: TRBD1; J: TRBJ2-2; V: TRBV6-2/TRBV6-3; DNA: TGTGCCAGCAGTCCAGGGGGTCGGATCGGGGAGCTGTTTTTT; CDR3: CASSPGGRIGELFF
size: .; D: TRBD1; J: TRBJ2-3; V: TRBV4-2; DNA: TGTGCCAGCAGCAAACATGGACAGGGTAGCGCAGATACGCAGTATTTT; CDR3: CASSKHGQGSADTQYF
size: .; D: .; J: TRBJ2-7; V: TRBV28; DNA: TGTGCCAGCAGTATGGACCCCAGGGCCTACGAGCAGTACTTC; CDR3: CASSMDPRAYEQYF
size: .; D: .; J: TRBJ2-1; V: TRBV3-1/TRBV3-2; DNA: TGTGCCAGCAGCCAAGGGGGCTTTGAGCAGTTCTTC; CDR3: CASSQGGFEQFF
size: .; D: .; J: TRBJ2-7; V: TRBV2; DNA: TGTGCCAGCAGTGTGAAGGCTGAGGTCGAGCAGTACTTC; CDR3: CASSVKAEVEQYF
size: .; D: .; J: TRBJ1-4; V: TRBV9; DNA: TGTGCCAGCACCCCGGGGGGTACTAATGAAAAACTGTTTTTT; CDR3: CASTPGGTNEKLFF
size: .; D: TRBD1; J: TRBJ1-3; V: TRBV5-1; DNA: TGCGCCAGCAGCCCGGGACAGCTCCTCTCTGGAAACACCATATATTTT; CDR3: CASSPGQLLSGNTIYF
size: .; D: TRBD2; J: TRBJ2-5; V: TRBV19; DNA: TGTGCCAGTAGTATCGGACTAGCGGGTACGACCCAGTACTTC; CDR3: CASSIGLAGTTQYF